This section outlines one T cell receptor (beta chain) sequence together with its context. The sample belongs to a study of blood T cell repertoires in COVID-19. Study-level information: Acute-phase and convalescent COVID-19 samples originated in the United States, Italy and Spain. PBMCs, B-cell-depleted T cells, or T cells provided the cDNA or gDNA that made up the material.

Original handling: Reference gene primer amplification yielded estimated nucleated cell counts. Using immunoSEQ multiplex PCR, the repertoire was profiled, and TCRdb retains in-frame clones only, with some absent. Clone size and V and J calls were adopted from that table, with D and trimming inferred from the DNA. This table holds approximately 190,000 clones, approximately 92% found once. This CDR3 is 16 amino acids long. CDR1 and CDR2 from the germline V gene are MNHEY and SMNVEV (reference sequence). V trimming: 2 bases; J trimming: 8 bases; junction bases outside the gene matches: 8. The sample consisted of peripheral blood. The clonotype comes from a man aged 50-59 years with acute or convalescent COVID-19. The V call is TRBV27, the J call TRBJ2-1; 11 positions match TRBD2. This chain's CDR3 is CASSLRRTSGSDEQFF. In DNA form, the CDR3 reads TGTGCCAGCAGTTTAAGGCGTACTAGCGGGAGCGATGAGCAGTTCTTC.